This T cell receptor (beta chain) was retrieved from a study of OX40 agonist ivuxolimab in advanced cancers. Overall study results and limits: Clonal expansion by week 6 occurred in CD4+ and CD8+ blood T cells (at 0.1 to 3.0 mg/kg).

With respect to this clone: Its antigen remains unidentified.

Assay used: immunoSEQ multiplex PCR; TCRdb lists only in-frame clones, some missing. The table has 25,000 to 35,000 clones, about 90% seen once. This specimen was CD4+ or CD8+ T cells sorted from blood, taken in a trial of the OX40 agonist ivuxolimab. This receptor was taken from an adult with an advanced solid tumor such as melanoma, head and neck, liver or kidney cancer.

CDR3 nucleotide sequence: TGTGCCAGCAGCTTCGGGGGATGGCGTGAGCAGTACTTC. Its protein product is CASSFGGWREQYF. This chain joins TRBV13 and TRBJ2-7, with D possibly TRBD2 on 6 matching bases. The CDR3 extends over 13 amino acids. V was clipped by 3 bases and J by 7 bases, with 13 bases between them. The germline V gene encodes CDR1 PRHDT and CDR2 FYEKMQ (reference sequence).